What follows describes a single TCR beta chain. The V end was cut by 0 bases, the J end by 6 bases, with 12 bases between. The germline V gene encodes CDR1 SGHRS and CDR2 YFSETQ. This CDR3 comprises 14 residues. The source of the sample is a study of Ad26.COV2.S vaccination and SARS-CoV-2 variants. This table comes from immunoSEQ multiplex PCR, and its TCRdb copy is limited to in-frame clones, with some not included. The sample shows about 350,000 clones, 85% to 90% of them seen only once. Noted treatment: roughly 18 received Ad26.COV2.S at low or high dose, single or two shots; five or six received placebo; per-sample allocation not given. Material that was analyzed had been drawn on day 63 after the first vaccine or placebo injection.

The chain employs TRBV5-1 and TRBJ1-1, with D maybe TRBD1 (5 bases). Sequenced material: peripheral blood, taken in a trial of Ad26.COV2.S vaccine versus placebo. The source of this sequence is a person between 18 and 59 years old who received the Ad26.COV2.S COVID-19 vaccine or a placebo. CDR3 in DNA: TGCGCCAGCAGCTTGGGTGAACAGGACCCTGAAGCTTTCTTT. As protein: CASSLGEQDPEAFF.